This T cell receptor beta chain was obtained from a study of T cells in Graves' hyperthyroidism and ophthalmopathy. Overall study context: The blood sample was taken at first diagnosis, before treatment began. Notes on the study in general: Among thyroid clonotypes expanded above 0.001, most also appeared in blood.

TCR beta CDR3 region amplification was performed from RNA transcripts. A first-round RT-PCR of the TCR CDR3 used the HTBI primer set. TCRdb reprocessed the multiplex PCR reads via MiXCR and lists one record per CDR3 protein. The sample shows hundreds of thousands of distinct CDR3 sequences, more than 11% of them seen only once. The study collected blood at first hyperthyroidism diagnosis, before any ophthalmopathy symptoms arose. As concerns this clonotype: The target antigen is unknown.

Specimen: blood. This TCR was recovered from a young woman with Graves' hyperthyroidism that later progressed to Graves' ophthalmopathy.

This CDR3 is CASSPGPAGEPIAKNIQYF. The CDR3 DNA sequence: TGTGCCAGCAGCCCCGGGCCAGCGGGAGAACCCATAGCCAAAAACATTCAGTACTTC. The chain is built from TRBV5-5 and TRBJ2-4; 8 nucleotides agree with TRBD2. CDR1 and CDR2 from the germline V gene are SGHKS and YYEKEE (reference sequence). The CDR3 has 19 residues. Trimming cost V 4 bases and J 0 bases; bases outside gene matches: 15.